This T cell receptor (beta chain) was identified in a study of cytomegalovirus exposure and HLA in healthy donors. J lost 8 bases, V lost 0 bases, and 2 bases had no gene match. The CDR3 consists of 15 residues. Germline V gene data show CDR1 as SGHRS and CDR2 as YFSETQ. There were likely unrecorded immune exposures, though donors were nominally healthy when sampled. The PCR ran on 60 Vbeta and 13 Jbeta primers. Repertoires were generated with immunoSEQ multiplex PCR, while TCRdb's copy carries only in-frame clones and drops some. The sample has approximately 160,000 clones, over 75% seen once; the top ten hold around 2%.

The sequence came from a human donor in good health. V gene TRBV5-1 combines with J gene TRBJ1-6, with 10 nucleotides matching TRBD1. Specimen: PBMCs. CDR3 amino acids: CASSLGGTGDSPLHF. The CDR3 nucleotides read TGCGCCAGCAGCTTGGGTGGGACAGGGGATTCACCCCTCCACTTT.